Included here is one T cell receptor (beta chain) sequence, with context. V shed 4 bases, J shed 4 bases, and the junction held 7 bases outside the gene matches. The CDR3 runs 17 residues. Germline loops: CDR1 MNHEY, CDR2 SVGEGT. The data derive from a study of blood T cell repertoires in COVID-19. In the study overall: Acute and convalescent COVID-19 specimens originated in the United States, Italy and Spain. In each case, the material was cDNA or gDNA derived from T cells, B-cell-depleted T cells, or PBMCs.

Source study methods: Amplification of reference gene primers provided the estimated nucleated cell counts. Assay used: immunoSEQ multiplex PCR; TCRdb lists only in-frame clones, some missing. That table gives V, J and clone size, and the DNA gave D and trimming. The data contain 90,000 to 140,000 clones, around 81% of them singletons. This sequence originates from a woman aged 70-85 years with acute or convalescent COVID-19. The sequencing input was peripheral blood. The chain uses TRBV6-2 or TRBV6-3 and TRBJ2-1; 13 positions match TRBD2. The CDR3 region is CASSSATSGGPYNEQFF. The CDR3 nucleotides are TGTGCCAGCAGTTCCGCGACTAGCGGGGGGCCGTACAATGAGCAGTTCTTC.